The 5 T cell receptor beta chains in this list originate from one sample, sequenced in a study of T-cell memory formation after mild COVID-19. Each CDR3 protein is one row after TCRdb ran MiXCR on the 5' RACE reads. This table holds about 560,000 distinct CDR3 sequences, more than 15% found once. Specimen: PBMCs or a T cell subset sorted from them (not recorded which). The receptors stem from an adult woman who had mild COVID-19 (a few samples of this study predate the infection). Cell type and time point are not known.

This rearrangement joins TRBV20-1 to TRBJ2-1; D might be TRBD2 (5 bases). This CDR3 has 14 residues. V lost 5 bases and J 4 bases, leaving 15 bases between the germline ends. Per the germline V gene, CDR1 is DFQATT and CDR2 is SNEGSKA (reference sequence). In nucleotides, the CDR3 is TGCAGTGCTGAGGGAGAAAGCGGATACAATGAGCAGTTCTTC. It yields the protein CSAEGESGYNEQFF.

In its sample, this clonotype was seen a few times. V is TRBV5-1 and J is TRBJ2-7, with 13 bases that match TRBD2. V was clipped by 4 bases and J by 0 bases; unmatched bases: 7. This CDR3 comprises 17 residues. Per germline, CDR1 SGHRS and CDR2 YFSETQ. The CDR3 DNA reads TGCGCCAGCAGCGCGGGGACTAGCGGGGCGAGCTCCTACGAGCAGTACTTC. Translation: CASSAGTSGASSYEQYF.

Written as DNA, the CDR3 is TGTGCCAGCACTCTCAGCGGGGGGATCTTTAATGAGCAGTTCTTC. It specifies CASTLSGGIFNEQFF. The V gene is TRBV6-1, the J gene TRBJ2-1; 9 bases are a match to TRBD2. CDR3 size: 15 residues. Unmatched junction bases numbered 11, after V lost 7 bases and J lost 7 bases. From germline, CDR1 is MNHNS and CDR2 SASEGT.

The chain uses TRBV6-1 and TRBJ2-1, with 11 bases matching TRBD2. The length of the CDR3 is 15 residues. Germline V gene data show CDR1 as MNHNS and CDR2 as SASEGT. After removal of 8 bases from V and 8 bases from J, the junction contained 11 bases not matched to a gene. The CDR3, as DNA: TGTGCCAGCGGCGATACTAGCGGGAGAATCCATGAGCAGTTCTTC. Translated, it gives CASGDTSGRIHEQFF.

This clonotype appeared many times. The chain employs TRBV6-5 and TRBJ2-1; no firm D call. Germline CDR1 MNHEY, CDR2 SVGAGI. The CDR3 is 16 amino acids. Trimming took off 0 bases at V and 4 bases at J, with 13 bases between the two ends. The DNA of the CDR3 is TGTGCCAGCAGTTACTCTGGCTGGGGATCGTACAATGAGCAGTTCTTC. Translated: CASSYSGWGSYNEQFF.